This T cell receptor beta chain is drawn from a study of T cell responses to AZD1222 COVID-19 vaccine. Turning to this clone: Antigen: not known.

The table came from immunoSEQ multiplex PCR; TCRdb's copy has only in-frame clones and leaves some out. Among roughly 80,000 clones listed, approximately 90% were seen once. Findings and limits, study-wide: It should be noted that donors were predominantly white British and more often female, and clonal diversity was possibly underestimated. Nearly half of unique spike-specific TCRs reportedly avoided B.1.351 and B.1.1.7 mutated regions. Spike-specific TCR depth and breadth grew after two AZD1222 doses. At baseline, seropositivity was found in only a handful of AZD1222 recipients.

The CDR3 is 17 residues long. Germline V CDR1 and CDR2: SGHVS, FNYEAQ. The V segment lost 5 bases and the J segment 1 base; nucleotides outside the gene matches: 9. The origin of this receptor is an adult in good health. The gene calls are TRBV7-6 and TRBJ1-5; 9 positions agree with TRBD1. The material sequenced was peripheral blood, taken on day 0 of AZD1222 vaccination. CDR3 in amino acids: CASSNRDREGSNQPQHF. The CDR3 DNA reads as TGTGCCAGCAGCAATAGGGACAGGGAAGGGAGCAATCAGCCCCAGCATTTT.